The 30 T cell receptor beta chains given below trace back to one sample, sequenced in a study of T cells in Graves' hyperthyroidism and ophthalmopathy. Regions amplified from RNA transcripts were the TCR beta CDR3 regions. The TCR CDR3 was amplified in a first-round RT-PCR using the HTBI primer set. TCRdb re-called the multiplex PCR reads through MiXCR, storing one row per CDR3 protein. The sample lists about 500,000 distinct CDR3 sequences; more than 15% were seen once. Sequenced material: blood. Receptors were obtained from a woman aged 18 to 35 with Graves' ophthalmopathy.

This chain connects TRBV5-8 to TRBJ2-3, with TRBD1 as a possible D gene (5 bases). This CDR3 is built from 15 residues. Per germline, CDR1 SGHTS and CDR2 YDEGEE. With 4 bases removed from V and 0 bases from J, the gap between germline ends came to 12 bases. CDR3 amino acids: CASSAGQPSTDTQYF. The CDR3 DNA is TGTGCCAGCAGCGCCGGACAACCCAGCACAGATACGCAGTATTTT.

This clonotype appeared many times. This sequence joins TRBV30 and TRBJ2-2; D ambiguous. Trimming removed 0 bases from V and 3 bases from J, with 11 bases in between. This CDR3 contains 15 residues. Germline V gives CDR1 GTSNPN, CDR2 SVGIG (reference sequence). This CDR3 is CAWSVPSTHTGELFF. In DNA form, the CDR3 reads TGTGCCTGGAGTGTACCCAGCACCCACACCGGGGAGCTGTTTTTT.

This clonotype was seen a handful of times. This chain joins TRBV20-1 and TRBJ2-7; possibly TRBD1 for D (6 bases). The CDR3 has 14 amino acids. Germline loops: CDR1 DFQATT, CDR2 SNEGSKA (reference sequence). V lost 2 bases and J lost 2, with 13 bases in between. DNA of the CDR3: TGCAGTGCTAGATCAGACAGGACCACCTACGAGCAGTACTTC. Protein sequence: CSARSDRTTYEQYF.

The chain uses TRBV27 and TRBJ1-4; D gene ambiguous. The CDR3 covers 15 residues. Germline V gives CDR1 MNHEY, CDR2 SMNVEV (reference sequence). The V end was cut by 2 bases, the J end by 5 bases, with 12 bases between. This CDR3 reads CASSLLQAANEKLFF. The CDR3 DNA reads TGTGCCAGCAGTTTACTCCAGGCAGCAAATGAAAAACTGTTTTTT. The full variable domain, completed using reference TRBV27 and TRBJ1-4, is EAQVTQNPRYLITVTGKKLTVTCSQNMNHEYMSWYRQDPGLGLRQIYYSMNVEVTDKGDVPEGYKVSRKEKRNFPLILESPSPNQTSLYFCASSLLQAANEKLFFGSGTQLSVL.

This clonotype was detected a few times. The V and J genes are TRBV5-6 and TRBJ2-2, with TRBD2 identical over 7 bases. There are 14 residues in the CDR3. With V trimmed by 6 bases and J by 3 bases, 5 bases remained unmatched. Per germline, CDR1 SGHDT and CDR2 YYEEEE. CDR3 in DNA: TGTGCCAGCAAGGCGGGGGATTACACCGGGGAGCTGTTTTTT. This gives the protein CASKAGDYTGELFF. The full variable domain, rest sourced from reference TRBV5-6 and TRBJ2-2, is DAGVTQSPTHLIKTRGQQVTLRCSPKSGHDTVSWYQQALGQGPQFIFQYYEEEERQRGNFPDRFSGHQFPNYSSELNVNALLLGDSALYLCASKAGDYTGELFFGEGSRLTVL.

This clonotype appeared many times. J is TRBJ1-1 and V is TRBV30; D is possibly TRBD1 (6 bases). From germline, CDR1 is GTSNPN and CDR2 SVGIG (reference sequence). Trimming stripped 4 bases from V and 5 bases from J, with 20 bases between. The CDR3 is made up of 15 amino acids. The CDR3 loop reads CAWNAGGQGGTEAFF. As DNA, the CDR3 is TGTGCCTGGAACGCCGGGGGGCAGGGTGGAACTGAAGCTTTCTTT.

As to this clonotype: A read error may be the cause here, since a much bigger clone is one base away. V is TRBV7-6 and J is TRBJ2-5; D gene unclear. Germline-derived CDR1 and CDR2 are SGHVS and FNYEAQ. This CDR3 contains 17 residues. CDR3 sequence: CAGSPPPGFQLYETQYF. The CDR3 DNA reads as TGTGCCGGCAGCCCACCCCCGGGCTTCCAATTGTACGAGACCCAGTACTTC.

This chain links TRBV30 with TRBJ1-2, with unresolved D. The CDR3 runs to 13 residues. Germline V gene data show CDR1 as GTSNPN and CDR2 as SVGIG (reference sequence). Deletions cut 0 bases from V and 9 bases from J, with 14 bases between. In nucleotides, the CDR3 is TGTGCCTGGAGTGTAGGAGGGAGGAGTAGCTACACCTTC. Amino acid sequence: CAWSVGGRSSYTF.

V and J are TRBV20-1 and TRBJ2-7; D gene unclear. CDR3 length equals 15 residues. In germline, CDR1 is DFQATT, CDR2 SNEGSKA (reference sequence). Trimming shortened V by 4 bases and J by 7 bases, and 23 bases separated the two germline ends. The CDR3 spells CSATARSRWDGEQYF. The DNA of the CDR3 is TGCAGTGCTACAGCTAGGTCCCGCTGGGATGGGGAGCAGTACTTC.

This clonotype was picked up a small number of times. The rearrangement links TRBV18 to TRBJ1-5; D perhaps matches TRBD1 (6 bases). The CDR3 spans 17 residues. Germline values: CDR1 KGHSH, CDR2 LQKENI. With 3 bases removed from V and 0 bases from J, the gap between germline ends came to 15 bases. The CDR3 reads CASSPPTGSRSNQPQHF. The CDR3 DNA reads TGTGCCAGCTCACCTCCTACAGGGTCCCGTAGCAATCAGCCCCAGCATTTT.

About this clonotype: At one end the junction does not follow the germline gene, possibly because of a read error. V is TRBV10-3 and J is TRBJ1-1, with 8 bases aligning to TRBD1. CDR1 ENHRY and CDR2 SYGVKD come from the germline V gene. This CDR3 has 15 amino acids. The CDR3 here is CAISDSDRAFGEASF. The CDR3 DNA follows: TGTGCCATCAGTGATTCGGACAGGGCGTTTGGTGAAGCTTCCTTT.

This clonotype was recorded at least ten times. This chain connects TRBV20-1 to TRBJ2-2; D is unclear. The length of the CDR3 is 11 residues. CDR1 is DFQATT, CDR2 SNEGSKA, per germline (reference sequence). Trimming left V 3 bases short and J 7 bases short, with 6 bases between. CDR3 sequence (DNA): TGCAGTGCTAGCCGTGGCGGGGAGCTGTTTTTT. It yields the protein CSASRGGELFF.

CDR3 DNA sequence: TGCAGCGTCGACGGACTAAGCGTGAGGAATGAGCAGTTCTTC. Protein: CSVDGLSVRNEQFF. V is TRBV29-1 and J is TRBJ2-1, with D possibly TRBD2 on 6 matching bases. CDR3 length: 14 amino acids. The V gene's germline CDR1 is SQVTM and CDR2 ANQGSEA. V shed 6 bases and J shed 7 bases, with 19 bases lying between them.

This clonotype was seen a handful of times. The chain's CDR3 is CASSHRDRGSYEQYF. CDR3 DNA: TGCGCCAGCAGCCACAGGGACAGGGGGTCGTACGAGCAGTACTTC. This chain connects TRBV4-1 to TRBJ2-7; 11 positions match TRBD1. V was clipped by 3 bases and J by 4 bases; unmatched bases: 5. CDR1 MGHRA and CDR2 YSYEKL come from the germline V gene. The CDR3 consists of 15 residues.

The genes are TRBV6-2 or TRBV6-3 and TRBJ2-7; TRBD2 agrees at 10 bases. J gave up 5 bases and V 7 bases, and 8 bases lay outside the gene matches. Per the germline V gene, CDR1 is MNHEY and CDR2 is SVGEGT. The CDR3 runs 14 residues. This chain's CDR3 is CASTRLAGHNEQYF. As DNA, the CDR3 is TGTGCCAGCACCAGACTAGCGGGCCATAACGAGCAGTACTTC.

In this sample, this clonotype turned up a few times. The V call is TRBV5-1, the J call TRBJ2-2; the match to TRBD1 covers 7 bases. CDR3 length: 13 residues. After removal of 8 bases from V and 3 bases from J, the junction contained 4 bases not matched to a gene. Per the germline V gene, CDR1 is SGHRS and CDR2 is YFSETQ. CDR3 sequence: CASYTGDTGELFF. For the CDR3, the DNA is TGCGCCAGTTATACAGGGGACACCGGGGAGCTGTTTTTT.

This clonotype was recorded at least ten times. The gene calls are TRBV30 and TRBJ2-2, with TRBD2 matching 8 bases. The CDR3 runs 15 residues. Germline CDR1 GTSNPN, CDR2 SVGIG (reference sequence). The V and J ends lost 0 bases and 4 bases, in that order; junction bases with no gene match: 4. The CDR3 reads CAWSVRGASTGELFF. The DNA for the CDR3 is TGTGCCTGGAGTGTGCGGGGGGCGAGCACCGGGGAGCTGTTTTTT. Drawing the rest from reference TRBV30 and TRBJ2-2, the complete variable domain is SQTIHQWPATLVQPVGSPLSLECTVEGTSNPNLYWYRQAAGRGLQLLFYSVGIGQISSEVPQNLSASRPQDRQFILSSKKLLLSDSGFYLCAWSVRGASTGELFFGEGSRLTVL.

At least ten counts were recorded for this clonotype. A read error may account for a junction end that differs from germline. This chain links TRBV2 with TRBJ2-5; D remains ambiguous. The germline V gene has CDR1 SNHLY and CDR2 FYNNEI. The CDR3 is made up of 13 amino acids. CDR3 DNA: TGTGCCAGCAGGGAAGTGGCGTGGGAGACCCAGTACTTC. It encodes CASREVAWETQYF.

This clonotype appeared a few times. V and J are TRBV9 and TRBJ2-7; 10 nucleotides line up with TRBD1. The V segment lost 3 bases and the J segment 4 bases; nucleotides outside the gene matches: 10. The CDR3 contains 16 residues. In germline, CDR1 is SGDLS, CDR2 YYNGEE. In nucleotides, the CDR3 is TGTGCCAGCAGCGCGGCCACCGGGACAGGGGTTTACGAGCAGTACTTC. Its translation: CASSAATGTGVYEQYF.

This clonotype was detected ten times or more. V is TRBV7-2 and J is TRBJ1-1; D is unclear. Germline V gene lookup returns CDR1 SGHTA and CDR2 FQGNSA. V shed 1 base and J shed 7 bases, with 10 bases lying between them. The CDR3 extends over 13 amino acids. The CDR3 DNA reads TGTGCCAGCAGCTTAGAACGGGCAAGTGAAGCTTTCTTT. Protein sequence: CASSLERASEAFF.

The chain links TRBV7-8 to TRBJ2-1; 14 bases align to TRBD2. Germline V gene sequence: CDR1 SGHVS, CDR2 FQNEAQ. CDR3 length equals 15 residues. V lost 5 bases and J lost 15; bases outside the gene matches: 12. CDR3 DNA sequence: TGTGCCAGCAGCCCGGGACTAGCGGGGGCTTCCCAGCTGTTCTTC. Its protein product is CASSPGLAGASQLFF.

J is TRBJ2-3 and V is TRBV30, with D perhaps TRBD2 (6 bases). V was shortened by 3 bases and J by 1 base, with 17 bases between the two germline ends. Germline V gives CDR1 GTSNPN, CDR2 SVGIG (reference sequence). The CDR3 is 16 amino acids. CDR3: CAWSPPGRLGTDTQYF. The CDR3 DNA follows: TGTGCCTGGAGCCCTCCGGGGAGGTTAGGCACAGATACGCAGTATTTT.

This clonotype has a handful of counts. This chain joins TRBV2 and TRBJ1-1, with D tentatively TRBD1 (6 bases). Germline V gene sequence: CDR1 SNHLY, CDR2 FYNNEI. This CDR3 comprises 13 residues. The V end lost 6 bases, the J end lost 7 bases, and 15 bases lay between the germline ends. The CDR3 spells CASSRGQGIEAFF. In DNA form, the CDR3 reads TGTGCCAGCAGCCGGGGGCAGGGGATTGAAGCTTTCTTT. The whole variable domain, remainder taken from reference TRBV2 and TRBJ1-1, is EPEVTQTPSHQVTQMGQEVILRCVPISNHLYFYWYRQILGQKVEFLVSFYNNEISEKSEIFDDQFSVERPDGSNFTLKIRSTKLEDSAMYFCASSRGQGIEAFFGQGTRLTVV.

In this sample, this clonotype turned up many times. This CDR3 is CASSADSRNQPQHF. CDR3 in DNA: TGTGCCAGCAGCGCAGACAGCCGCAATCAGCCCCAGCATTTT. This sequence joins TRBV7-2 and TRBJ1-5, with D perhaps TRBD1 (5 bases). The CDR3 covers 14 residues. V was cut by 5 bases and J by 2 bases, with 10 bases left in between. Germline CDR1 reads SGHTA; CDR2 reads FQGNSA.

This clonotype was recorded at least ten times. The J gene is TRBJ1-6, the V gene TRBV27; D is uncertain. The CDR3 contains 13 residues. Germline CDR1 and CDR2: MNHEY and SMNVEV (reference sequence). V gave up 1 base and J gave up 7 bases, with 5 bases separating them. CDR3 amino acids: CASSLYGNSPLHF. The CDR3 DNA reads TGTGCCAGCAGTTTATACGGCAATTCACCCCTCCACTTT.

The chain links TRBV19 to TRBJ1-6, with 9 bases matching TRBD1. The germline gives CDR1 LNHDA, CDR2 SQIVND (reference sequence). The CDR3 totals 15 residues. The ends lost 6 bases at V and 9 bases at J; junction bases unmatched: 9. The DNA for the CDR3 is TGTGCCAGTAGCACCTTCGACAGGGGGACTTCACCCCTCCACTTT. Translated: CASSTFDRGTSPLHF.

This clonotype was recorded many times. The V gene is TRBV7-2, the J gene TRBJ1-5, with TRBD1 identical over 8 bases. Germline V gene lookup returns CDR1 SGHTA and CDR2 FQGNSA. J lost 6 bases, V lost 5 bases, and 9 bases had no gene match. The CDR3 has 15 amino acids. The CDR3 sequence: CASSSGQGRAQPQHF. CDR3 coding DNA: TGTGCCAGCAGCAGCGGACAGGGAAGAGCTCAGCCCCAGCATTTT. Based on the CDR3 plus reference TRBV7-2 and TRBJ1-5, the full variable domain is GAGVSQSPSNKVTEKGKDVELRCDPISGHTALYWYRQSLGQGLEFLIYFQGNSAPDKSGLPSDRFSAERTGGSVSTLTIQRTQQEDSAVYLCASSSGQGRAQPQHFGDGTRLSIL.

V usage is TRBV5-6 and J usage is TRBJ2-5; 12 nucleotides agree with TRBD2. CDR1 is SGHDT and CDR2 is YYEEEE in the germline V gene. The V segment lost 1 base and the J segment 3 bases; nucleotides outside the gene matches: 7. The CDR3 length is 17 residues. The CDR3 DNA sequence: TGTGCCAGCAGCTTGTCGCTAGCGGGGGGGCTCAAAGAGACCCAGTACTTC. It yields the protein CASSLSLAGGLKETQYF.

This clonotype was observed many times. The genes are TRBV20-1 and TRBJ2-7; 11 bases agree with TRBD2. CDR1 and CDR2 from the germline V gene are DFQATT and SNEGSKA (reference sequence). This CDR3 has 15 amino acids. The ends lost 6 bases at V and 0 bases at J; junction bases unmatched: 7. CDR3 residues: CSAPLGLAVSYEQYF. The CDR3 DNA follows: TGCAGTGCCCCCCTGGGACTAGCGGTCTCCTACGAGCAGTACTTC.

The chain is built from TRBV25-1 and TRBJ2-7; 10 bases are shared with TRBD1. The V gene end was trimmed by 8 bases and the J gene end by 3 bases; junction bases not matched to a gene: 4. The CDR3 consists of 13 residues. Germline V lookup: CDR1 MGHDK, CDR2 SYGVNS. DNA for the CDR3: TGTGCCAGCGGCGGGACAGGGGACTACGAGCAGTACTTC. This translates into CASGGTGDYEQYF.